This entry features one T cell receptor (beta chain) sequence. What it binds is not known. Other DNA sequences in the sample encode the same CDR3. The V and J ends lost 0 bases and 7 bases respectively, with 13 bases between them. The germline V gene encodes CDR1 GTSNPN and CDR2 SVGIG (reference sequence). This CDR3 is built from 14 residues. The entry originates in a study of memory CD4+ T cells and cytomegalovirus serostatus. Data came from immunoSEQ multiplex PCR; TCRdb stores just in-frame clones and leaves some out. This sample yields under 80,000 clones, of which roughly three quarters are seen a single time; approximately 2.8% belongs to the top ten. Broader study findings: CMV serostatus prediction reached median AUC about 0.95, or 0.9 with US-trained model.

The sort gate was single viable CD3+CD4+CD8-CD45RO+ cells for memory CD4+ T cells. Serum IgG to CMV pp150, pp28, p38 and p52 defined serostatus. Total CD4+ T cells were enriched by CD4 positive selection. Material: memory CD4+ T cells from blood. The origin of this receptor is an adult in good health and CMV-seropositive. The chain has TRBV30 and TRBJ2-1; D perhaps matches TRBD2 (5 bases). The CDR3 bases are TGTGCCTGGAGTGTACTAGGTACGGGTAATGAGCAGTTCTTC. Its protein is CAWSVLGTGNEQFF.